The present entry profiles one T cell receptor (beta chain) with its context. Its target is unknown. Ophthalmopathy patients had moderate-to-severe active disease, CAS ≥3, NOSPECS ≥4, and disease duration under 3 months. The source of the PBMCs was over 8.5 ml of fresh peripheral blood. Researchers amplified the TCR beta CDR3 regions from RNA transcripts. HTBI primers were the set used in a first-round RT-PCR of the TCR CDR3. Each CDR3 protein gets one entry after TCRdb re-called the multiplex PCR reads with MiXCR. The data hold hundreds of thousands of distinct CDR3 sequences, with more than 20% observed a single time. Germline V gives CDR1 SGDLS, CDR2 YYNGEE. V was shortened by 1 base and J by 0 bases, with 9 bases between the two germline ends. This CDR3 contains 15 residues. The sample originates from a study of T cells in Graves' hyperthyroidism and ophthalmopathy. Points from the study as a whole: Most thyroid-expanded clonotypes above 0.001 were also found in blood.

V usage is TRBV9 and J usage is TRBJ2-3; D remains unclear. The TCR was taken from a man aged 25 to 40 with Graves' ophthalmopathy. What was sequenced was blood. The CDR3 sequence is CASSVLWESTDTQYF. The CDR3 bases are TGTGCCAGCAGCGTATTGTGGGAAAGCACAGATACGCAGTATTTT.